This T cell receptor beta chain derives from a study of T-cell memory formation after mild COVID-19. About the study: TCR clusters largely stayed donor specific. General study points: The study found balanced CD4/CD8 in clones contracting day 15 to 85 and a CD4+ lean in later expanders. Contracting CD4+ clones were located mainly in CM and EM, and CD8+ clones in EMRA.

This clonotype was found many times. Its target is unknown. TCRalpha and TCRbeta libraries used 5'RACE with constant-segment primers and UMIs. TCRdb processed the 5' RACE reads anew with MiXCR; each CDR3 protein has one entry. The sample has about 420,000 distinct CDR3 sequences, around 22% seen once; the top ten hold under 15%. This sequence was found in an adult woman who had mild COVID-19 (a few samples of this study predate the infection). Cell type and time point are not known. The sample was PBMCs or a T cell subset sorted from them (not recorded which).

The chain's CDR3 is CASSLVPSGGGYEQYF. CDR3 DNA sequence: TGTGCCAGCAGCTTAGTCCCCAGCGGGGGGGGCTACGAGCAGTACTTC. The J gene is TRBJ2-7, the V gene TRBV7-2; 10 bases agree with TRBD2. Germline V gene lookup returns CDR1 SGHTA and CDR2 FQGNSA. V gave up 1 base and J gave up 3 bases; unmatched junction bases: 6. The CDR3 contains 16 residues.